This record looks at one T cell receptor beta chain sequence and its context. Antigen specificity is unknown. Sorted populations were all over 95% pure. CDR3 size: 12 residues. Unmatched junction bases numbered 9, after V lost 4 bases and J lost 15 bases. In germline, CDR1 is MNHEY, CDR2 SMNVEV (reference sequence). This sample was included in a study of beta chain features in type 1 diabetes. Overall study findings and caveats: Sequencing the cDNA could make cells with high TCR expression show up more than they should. Moderate but significant shortening of TCRB CDR3s was recorded in all four CD4+ subsets from Type 1 diabetes patients.

Reverse transcribing all isolated RNA meant expressed TCRB transcripts were sequenced. Sequencing used immunoSEQ multiplex PCR; TCRdb keeps in-frame clones, though not all of them. The data show about 320,000 clones, about 14% seen once. This chain uses TRBV27 with TRBJ1-5; TRBD1 matches 7 bases. This TCR derives from a man between 25 and 39 years old in good health. Sample: central memory CD4+ T cells from blood. CDR3 DNA sequence: TGTGCCAGCAGTTCGGCGACAGGGCCCTGGCATTTT. Amino acids: CASSSATGPWHF.